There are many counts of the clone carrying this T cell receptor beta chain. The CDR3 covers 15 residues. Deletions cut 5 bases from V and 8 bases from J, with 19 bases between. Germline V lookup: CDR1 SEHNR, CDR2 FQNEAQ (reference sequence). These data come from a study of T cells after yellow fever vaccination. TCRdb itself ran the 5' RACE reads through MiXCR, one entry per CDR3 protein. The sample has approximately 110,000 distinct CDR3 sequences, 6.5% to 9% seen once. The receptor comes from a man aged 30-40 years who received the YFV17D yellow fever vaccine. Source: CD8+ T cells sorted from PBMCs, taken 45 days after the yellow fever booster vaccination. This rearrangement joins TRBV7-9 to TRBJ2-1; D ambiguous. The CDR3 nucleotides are TGTGCCAGCAGCCCCGGCCCCGACTGCGGTCATGAGCAGTTCTTC. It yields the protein CASSPGPDCGHEQFF.